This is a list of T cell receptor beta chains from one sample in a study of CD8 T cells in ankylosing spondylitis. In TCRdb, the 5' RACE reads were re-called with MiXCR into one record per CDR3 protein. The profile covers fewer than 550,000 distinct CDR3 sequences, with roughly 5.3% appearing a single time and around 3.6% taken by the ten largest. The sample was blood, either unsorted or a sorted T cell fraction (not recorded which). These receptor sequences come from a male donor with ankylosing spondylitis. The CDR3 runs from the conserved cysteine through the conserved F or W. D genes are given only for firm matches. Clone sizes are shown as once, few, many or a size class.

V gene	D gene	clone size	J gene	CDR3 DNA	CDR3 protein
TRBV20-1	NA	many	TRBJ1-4	TGCAGTGCTAGTACGGGAGGGGCAGGAAAACTGTTTTTT	CSASTGGAGKLFF
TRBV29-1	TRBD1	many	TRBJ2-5	TGCAGCGTCTGGGGACAGGGGCGATTAGAGACCCAGTACTTC	CSVWGQGRLETQYF
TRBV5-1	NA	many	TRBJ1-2	TGCGCCAGCAGCGGGGTGTTGGGGGGCGCGGATGGCTACACCTTC	CASSGVLGGADGYTF
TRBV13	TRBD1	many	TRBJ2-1	TGTGCCAGCAGCCCACAGGGGGCAGGGCAGTTCTTC	CASSPQGAGQFF
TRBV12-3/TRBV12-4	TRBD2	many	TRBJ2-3	TGTGCCAGCACCTCTCGAAGCGGGGGATTAGATACGCAGTATTTT	CASTSRSGGLDTQYF
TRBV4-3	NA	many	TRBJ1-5	TGCGCCAGCAGCCAAGAAGACGGGGATCAGCCCCAGCATTTT	CASSQEDGDQPQHF
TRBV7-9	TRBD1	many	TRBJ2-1	TGTGCCAGCAGCCCCCGGGACAGGGGATTTTATGAGCAGTTCTTC	CASSPRDRGFYEQFF
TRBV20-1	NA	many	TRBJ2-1	TGCAGTGCTAGTCGGGGCGGGACCTACAATGAGCAGTTCTTC	CSASRGGTYNEQFF
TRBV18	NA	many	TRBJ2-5	TGTGCCAGCTCAGCTTCAGGCCTCCAAGAGACCCAGTACTTC	CASSASGLQETQYF
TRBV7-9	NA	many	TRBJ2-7	TGTGCCAGCAGCTTAAAAGAAAAACCCATGGAGCAGTACTTC	CASSLKEKPMEQYF
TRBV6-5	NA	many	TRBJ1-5	TGTGCCAGCAGATTACCAAGGGGTGACAATCAGCCCCAGCATTTT	CASRLPRGDNQPQHF
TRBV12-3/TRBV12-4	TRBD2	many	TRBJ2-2	TGTGCCAGCAGTGGGACTAGCGGTTTATACTCCGGGGAGCTGTTTTTT	CASSGTSGLYSGELFF
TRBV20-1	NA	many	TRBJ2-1	TGCAGTGCTACCGGCGGGGTACTCAATGAGCAGTTCTTC	CSATGGVLNEQFF
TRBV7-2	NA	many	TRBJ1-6	TGTGCCAGCAACATATTATGGGGTTCACCCCTCCACTTT	CASNILWGSPLHF
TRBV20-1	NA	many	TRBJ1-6	TGCAGTGCAAAGAGGATGGTAGGACCCCTCCACTTT	CSAKRMVGPLHF
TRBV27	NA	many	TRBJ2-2	TGTGCCAGCAGTTCGTACGGGATTATAGCCGGGGAGCTGTTTTTT	CASSSYGIIAGELFF
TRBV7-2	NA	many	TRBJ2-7	TGTGCCAGCAGCCTGTCGTGGGGGGCCTACGAGCAGTACTTC	CASSLSWGAYEQYF